This T cell receptor (beta chain) was captured by sequencing in a study of tumor-infiltrating lymphocytes in primary liver carcinoma. The CDR3 sequence is 16 residues long. The V end lost 5 bases, the J end lost 1 base, and 17 bases lay between the germline ends. RNA and DNA were co-extracted from about 20-30 mg of unsorted bulk tissue. Reverse transcription of about 500 ng total RNA with a constant-region primer produced TCR beta cDNA. Three nested multiplex PCR rounds, a slightly modified ARM-PCR, produced the libraries for TCR beta. Rounds one and two of PCR, each of roughly 10 cycles, were primed with TRBV1-TRBV30 forward primers and a C-beta reverse primer. TCRdb used MiXCR to reprocess the multiplex PCR reads, holding one entry per CDR3 protein. Among 90,000 to 150,000 distinct CDR3 sequences listed, less than 75% were seen once.

The chain uses TRBV12-3 or TRBV12-4 and TRBJ1-1, with a weak D call TRBD1 (6 bases). The sample comprised tumor-adjacent normal liver tissue. This receptor was identified in a woman aged 55-70 years with primary liver carcinoma and hepatitis B virus infection. The CDR3 region is CASSHWGGRKNTEAFF. Written as DNA, the CDR3 is TGTGCCAGCAGTCACTGGGGGGGGCGTAAGAACACTGAAGCTTTCTTT.